This T cell receptor (beta chain) derives from a study of CD8 T cells in Susac syndrome. CDR3 length equals 18 residues. From germline, CDR1 is SGHAT and CDR2 FQNNGV. V gave up 5 bases and J gave up 1 base; unmatched junction bases: 8. It was with random hexamers that 0.5 to 1 ug RNA was reverse transcribed. TCRdb re-analysed the immunoSEQ multiplex PCR reads in MiXCR, keeping a single row per CDR3 protein. Of 190,000 or so distinct CDR3 sequences in the sample, roughly 96% were seen once. The receptor comes from a human donor with multiple sclerosis. The chain carries TRBV11-2 and TRBJ2-3; TRBD2 agrees at 14 bases. The sample was CD4+ T cells from PBMCs. DNA of the CDR3: TGTGCCAGCAGCGCCGGACTAGCGGGGGGTTGGGGCACAGATACGCAGTATTTT. Its translation: CASSAGLAGGWGTDTQYF. Variable domain in full (rest from reference TRBV11-2 and TRBJ2-3): EAGVAQSPRYKIIEKRQSVAFWCNPISGHATLYWYQQILGQGPKLLIQFQNNGVVDDSQLPKDRFSAERLKGVDSTLKIQPAKLEDSAVYLCASSAGLAGGWGTDTQYFGPGTRLTVL.